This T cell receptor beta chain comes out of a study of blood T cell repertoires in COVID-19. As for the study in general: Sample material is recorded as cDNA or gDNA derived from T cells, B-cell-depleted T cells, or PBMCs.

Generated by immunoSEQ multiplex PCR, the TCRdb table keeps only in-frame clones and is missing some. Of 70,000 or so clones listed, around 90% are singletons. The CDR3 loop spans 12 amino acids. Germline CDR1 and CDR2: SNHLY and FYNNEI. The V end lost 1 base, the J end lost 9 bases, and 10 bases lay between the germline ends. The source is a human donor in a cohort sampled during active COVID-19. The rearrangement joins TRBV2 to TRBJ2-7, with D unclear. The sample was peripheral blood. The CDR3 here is CASSEVSSWQYF. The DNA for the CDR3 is TGTGCCAGCAGTGAAGTTTCCTCGTGGCAGTACTTC.